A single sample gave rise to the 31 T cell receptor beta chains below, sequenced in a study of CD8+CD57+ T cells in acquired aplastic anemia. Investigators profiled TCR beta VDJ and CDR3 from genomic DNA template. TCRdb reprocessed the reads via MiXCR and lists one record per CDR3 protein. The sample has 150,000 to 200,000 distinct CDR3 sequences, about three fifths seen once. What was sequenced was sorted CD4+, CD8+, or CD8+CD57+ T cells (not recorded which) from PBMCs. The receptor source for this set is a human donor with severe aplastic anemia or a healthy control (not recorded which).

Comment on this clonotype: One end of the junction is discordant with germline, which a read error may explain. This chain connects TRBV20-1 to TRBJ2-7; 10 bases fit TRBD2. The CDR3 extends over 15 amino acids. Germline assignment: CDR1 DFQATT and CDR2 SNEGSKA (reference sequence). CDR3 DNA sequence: TGCAGTGCTAGACTTAGCGGGGGGCCCTCCTACGGGCAGTACTTC. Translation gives CSARLSGGPSYGQYF.

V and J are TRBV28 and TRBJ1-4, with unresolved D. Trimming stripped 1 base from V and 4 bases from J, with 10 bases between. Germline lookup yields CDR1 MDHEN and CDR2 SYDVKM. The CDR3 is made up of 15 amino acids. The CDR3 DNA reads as TGTGCCAGCAGTTTATTCACGAGTAATAATGAAAAACTGTTTTTT. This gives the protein CASSLFTSNNEKLFF.

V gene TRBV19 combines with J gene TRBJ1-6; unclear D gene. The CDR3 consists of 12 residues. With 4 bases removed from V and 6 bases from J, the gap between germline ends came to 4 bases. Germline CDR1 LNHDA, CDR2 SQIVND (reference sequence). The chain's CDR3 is CASSRANSPLHF. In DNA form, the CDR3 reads TGTGCCAGTAGTAGAGCTAATTCACCCCTCCACTTT.

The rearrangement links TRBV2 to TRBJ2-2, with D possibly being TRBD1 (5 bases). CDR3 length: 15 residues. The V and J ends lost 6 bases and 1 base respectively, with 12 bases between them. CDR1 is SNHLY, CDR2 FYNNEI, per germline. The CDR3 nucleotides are TGTGCCAGCAGATTGGACAACTGGAACACCGGGGAGCTGTTTTTT. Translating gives CASRLDNWNTGELFF.

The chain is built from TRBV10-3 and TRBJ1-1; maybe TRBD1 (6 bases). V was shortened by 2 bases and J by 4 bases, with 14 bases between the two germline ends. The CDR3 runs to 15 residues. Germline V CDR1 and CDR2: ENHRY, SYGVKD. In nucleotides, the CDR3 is TGTGCCATCAGTGAGGGTGGGGGCGTCGGCACTGAAGCTTTCTTT. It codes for CAISEGGGVGTEAFF.

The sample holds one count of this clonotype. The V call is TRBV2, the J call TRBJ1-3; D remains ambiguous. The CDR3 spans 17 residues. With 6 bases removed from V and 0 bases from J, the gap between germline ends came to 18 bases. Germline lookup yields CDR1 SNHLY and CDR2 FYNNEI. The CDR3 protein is CASSHDIHDISGNTIYF. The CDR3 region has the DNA TGTGCCAGCAGCCATGACATTCACGATATCTCTGGAAACACCATATATTTT.

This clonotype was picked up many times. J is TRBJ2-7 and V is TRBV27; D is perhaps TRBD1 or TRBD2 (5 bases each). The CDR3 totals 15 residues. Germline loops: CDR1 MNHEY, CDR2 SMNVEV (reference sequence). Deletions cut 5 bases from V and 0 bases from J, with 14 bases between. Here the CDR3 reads CASSPAWGFSYEQYF. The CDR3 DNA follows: TGTGCCAGCAGTCCCGCCTGGGGGTTCTCCTACGAGCAGTACTTC.

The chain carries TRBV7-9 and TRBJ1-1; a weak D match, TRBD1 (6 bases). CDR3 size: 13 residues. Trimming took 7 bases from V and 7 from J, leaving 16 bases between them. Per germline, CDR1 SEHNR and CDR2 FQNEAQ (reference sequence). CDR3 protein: CASTYYRVFEAFF. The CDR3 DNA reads TGTGCCAGCACTTATTACAGGGTATTTGAAGCTTTCTTT.

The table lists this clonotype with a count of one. The CDR3 DNA sequence: TGTGCCAGTAGTGCAGACAGGAGCTCCTACAATGAGCAGTTCTTC. Protein product: CASSADRSSYNEQFF. The chain employs TRBV19 and TRBJ2-1, with D possibly being TRBD1 (6 bases). V dropped 5 bases and J dropped 0 bases, with 11 bases sitting between them. The CDR3 contains 15 residues. The V gene's germline CDR1 is LNHDA and CDR2 SQIVND (reference sequence).

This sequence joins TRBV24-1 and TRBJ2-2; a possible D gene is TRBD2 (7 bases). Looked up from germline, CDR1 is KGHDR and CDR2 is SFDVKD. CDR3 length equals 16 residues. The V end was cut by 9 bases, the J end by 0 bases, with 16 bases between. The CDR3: CATGGGGRANTGELFF. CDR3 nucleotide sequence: TGTGCCACCGGAGGGGGGGGCAGGGCGAACACCGGGGAGCTGTTTTTT.

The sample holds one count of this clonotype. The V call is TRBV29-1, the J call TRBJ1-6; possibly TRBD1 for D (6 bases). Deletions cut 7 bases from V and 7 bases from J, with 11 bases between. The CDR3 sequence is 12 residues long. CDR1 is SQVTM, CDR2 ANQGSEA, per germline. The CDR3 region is CSARDTNSPLHF. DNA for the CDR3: TGCAGCGCCCGGGACACCAATTCACCCCTCCACTTT.

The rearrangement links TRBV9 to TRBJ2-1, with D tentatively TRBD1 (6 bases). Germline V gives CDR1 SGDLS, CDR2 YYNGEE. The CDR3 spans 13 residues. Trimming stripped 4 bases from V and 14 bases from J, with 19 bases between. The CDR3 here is CASSPTLTGMEFF. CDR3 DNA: TGTGCCAGCAGCCCAACGTTAACAGGGATGGAGTTCTTC.

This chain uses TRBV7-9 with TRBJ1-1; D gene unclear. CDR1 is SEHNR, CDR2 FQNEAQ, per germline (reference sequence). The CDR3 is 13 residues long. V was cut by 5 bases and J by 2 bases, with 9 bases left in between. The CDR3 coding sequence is TGTGCCAGCAGCCAAATAGCAAACACTGAAGCTTTCTTT. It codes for CASSQIANTEAFF.

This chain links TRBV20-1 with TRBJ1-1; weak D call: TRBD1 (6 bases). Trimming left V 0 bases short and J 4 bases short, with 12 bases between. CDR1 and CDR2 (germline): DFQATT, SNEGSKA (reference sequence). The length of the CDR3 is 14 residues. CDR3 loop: CSARDLRGGTEAFF. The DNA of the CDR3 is TGCAGTGCTAGAGATCTCAGAGGGGGCACTGAAGCTTTCTTT.

The CDR3 nucleotides read TGTGCTAAAGAGGGTTTGAGTACTGAAGCTTTCTTT. It yields the protein CAKEGLSTEAFF. V is TRBV15 and J is TRBJ1-1; no clear D. CDR1 is LNHNV, CDR2 YYDKDF, per germline (reference sequence). This CDR3 is built from 12 residues.

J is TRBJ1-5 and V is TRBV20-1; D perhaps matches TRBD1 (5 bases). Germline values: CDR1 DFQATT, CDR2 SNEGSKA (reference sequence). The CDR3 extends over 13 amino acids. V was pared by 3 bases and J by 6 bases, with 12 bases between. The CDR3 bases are TGCAGTGCTAGTTGGCAGGGTACTCAGCCCCAGCATTTT. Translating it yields CSASWQGTQPQHF.

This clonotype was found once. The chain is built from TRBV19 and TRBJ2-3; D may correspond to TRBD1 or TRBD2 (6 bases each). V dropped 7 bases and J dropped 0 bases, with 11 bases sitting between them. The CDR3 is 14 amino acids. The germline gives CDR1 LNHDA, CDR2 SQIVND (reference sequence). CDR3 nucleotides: TGTGCCAGTAAGGGGGGCCCCAGCACAGATACGCAGTATTTT. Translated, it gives CASKGGPSTDTQYF.

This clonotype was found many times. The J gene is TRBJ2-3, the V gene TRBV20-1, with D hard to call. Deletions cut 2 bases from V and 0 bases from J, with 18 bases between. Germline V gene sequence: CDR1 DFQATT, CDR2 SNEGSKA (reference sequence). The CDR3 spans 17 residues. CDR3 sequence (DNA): TGCAGTGCTAGACTCTCAGGTGCGTTTGCTAGCACAGATACGCAGTATTTT. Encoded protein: CSARLSGAFASTDTQYF.

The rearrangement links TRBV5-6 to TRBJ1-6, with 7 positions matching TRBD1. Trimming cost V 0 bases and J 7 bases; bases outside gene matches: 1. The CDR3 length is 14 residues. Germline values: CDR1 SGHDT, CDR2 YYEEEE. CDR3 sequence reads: CASSLVRGNSPLHF. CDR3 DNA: TGTGCCAGCAGCTTGGTCAGGGGGAATTCACCCCTCCACTTT.

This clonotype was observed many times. The CDR3 protein is CASNDVGGYGYTF. The CDR3 region has the DNA TGTGCCAGCAACGACGTTGGAGGCTATGGCTACACCTTC. The rearrangement links TRBV6-2 or TRBV6-3 to TRBJ1-2; D unclear. The CDR3 consists of 13 residues. The germline V gene has CDR1 MNHEY and CDR2 SVGEGT. V was trimmed by 7 bases and J by 4 bases, leaving 13 bases between them.

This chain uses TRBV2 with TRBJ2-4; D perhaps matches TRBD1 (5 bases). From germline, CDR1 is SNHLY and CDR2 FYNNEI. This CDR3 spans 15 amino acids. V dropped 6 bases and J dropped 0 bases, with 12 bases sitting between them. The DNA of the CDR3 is TGTGCCAGCAGCGAGGACATACTAGCCAAAAACATTCAGTACTTC. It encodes CASSEDILAKNIQYF.

This CDR3 is CASKLGVGEYGYTF. The CDR3 bases are TGTGCCAGCAAACTTGGGGTGGGCGAGTATGGCTACACCTTC. The V and J genes are TRBV7-3 and TRBJ1-2; the D is unclear. V shed 7 bases and J shed 5 bases, with 17 bases lying between them. This CDR3 is built from 14 residues. CDR1 is SGHTA and CDR2 is FQGTGA in the germline V gene.

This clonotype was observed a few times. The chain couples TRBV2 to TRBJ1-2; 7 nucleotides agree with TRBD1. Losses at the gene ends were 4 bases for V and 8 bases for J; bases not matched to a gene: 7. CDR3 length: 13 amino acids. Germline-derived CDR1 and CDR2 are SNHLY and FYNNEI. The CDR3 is CASSVRQGGGYTF. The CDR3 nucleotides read TGTGCCAGCAGTGTGCGACAGGGAGGAGGCTACACCTTC.

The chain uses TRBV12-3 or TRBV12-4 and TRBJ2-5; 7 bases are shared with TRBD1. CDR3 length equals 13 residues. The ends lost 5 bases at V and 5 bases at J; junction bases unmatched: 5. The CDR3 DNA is TGTGCCAGCAGTCCACTCAGGGGGGAGACCCAGTACTTC. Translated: CASSPLRGETQYF.

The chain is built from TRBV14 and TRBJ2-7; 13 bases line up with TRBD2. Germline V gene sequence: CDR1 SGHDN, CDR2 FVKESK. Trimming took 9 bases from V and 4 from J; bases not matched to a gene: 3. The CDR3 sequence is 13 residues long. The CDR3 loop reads CASGLAGVYEQYF. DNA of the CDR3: TGTGCCAGTGGACTAGCGGGGGTATACGAGCAGTACTTC. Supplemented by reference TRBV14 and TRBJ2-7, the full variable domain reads EAGVTQFPSHSVIEKGQTVTLRCDPISGHDNLYWYRRVMGKEIKFLLHFVKESKQDESGMPNNRFLAERTGGTYSTLKVQPAELEDSGVYFCASGLAGVYEQYFGPGTRLTVT.

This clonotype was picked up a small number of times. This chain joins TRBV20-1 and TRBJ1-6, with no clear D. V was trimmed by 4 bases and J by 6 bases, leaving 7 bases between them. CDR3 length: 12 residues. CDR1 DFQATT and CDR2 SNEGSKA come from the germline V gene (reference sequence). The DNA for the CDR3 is TGCAGTGCTAAGAAGTCTAATTCACCCCTCCACTTT. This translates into CSAKKSNSPLHF.

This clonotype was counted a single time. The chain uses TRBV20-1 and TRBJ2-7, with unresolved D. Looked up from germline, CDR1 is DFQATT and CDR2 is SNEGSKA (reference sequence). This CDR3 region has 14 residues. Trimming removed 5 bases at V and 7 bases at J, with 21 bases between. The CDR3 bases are TGCAGTGCTGTCCTTAGCAGTGGGGTCGGGGAGCAGTACTTC. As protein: CSAVLSSGVGEQYF.

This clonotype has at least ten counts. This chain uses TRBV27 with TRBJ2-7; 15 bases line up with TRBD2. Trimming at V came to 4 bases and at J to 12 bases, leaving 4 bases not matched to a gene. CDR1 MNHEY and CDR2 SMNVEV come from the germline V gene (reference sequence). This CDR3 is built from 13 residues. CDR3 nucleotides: TGTGCCAGCAGTTCGGGACTAGCGGGGGGTTTGTACTTC. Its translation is CASSSGLAGGLYF.

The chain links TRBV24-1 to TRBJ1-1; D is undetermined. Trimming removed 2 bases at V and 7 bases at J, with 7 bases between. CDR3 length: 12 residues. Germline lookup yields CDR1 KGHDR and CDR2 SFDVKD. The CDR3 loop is CATSDSGVEAFF. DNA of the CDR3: TGTGCCACCAGTGATTCCGGGGTTGAAGCTTTCTTT.

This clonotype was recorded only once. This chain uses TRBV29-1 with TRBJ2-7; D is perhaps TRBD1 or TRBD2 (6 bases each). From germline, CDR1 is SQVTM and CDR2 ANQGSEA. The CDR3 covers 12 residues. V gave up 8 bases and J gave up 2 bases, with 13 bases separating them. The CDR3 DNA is TGCAGCTTAGGGGGGTTCGCCTACGAGCAGTACTTC. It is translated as CSLGGFAYEQYF.

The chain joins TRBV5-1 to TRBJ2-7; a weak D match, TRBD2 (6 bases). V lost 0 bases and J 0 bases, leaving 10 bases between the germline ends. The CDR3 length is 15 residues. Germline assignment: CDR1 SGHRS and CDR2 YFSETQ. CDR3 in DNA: TGCGCCAGCAGCTTGGAGTCGACTAGCTCCTACGAGCAGTACTTC. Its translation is CASSLESTSSYEQYF. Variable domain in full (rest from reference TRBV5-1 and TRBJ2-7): KAGVTQTPRYLIKTRGQQVTLSCSPISGHRSVSWYQQTPGQGLQFLFEYFSETQRNKGNFPGRFSGRQFSNSRSEMNVSTLELGDSALYLCASSLESTSSYEQYFGPGTRLTVT.